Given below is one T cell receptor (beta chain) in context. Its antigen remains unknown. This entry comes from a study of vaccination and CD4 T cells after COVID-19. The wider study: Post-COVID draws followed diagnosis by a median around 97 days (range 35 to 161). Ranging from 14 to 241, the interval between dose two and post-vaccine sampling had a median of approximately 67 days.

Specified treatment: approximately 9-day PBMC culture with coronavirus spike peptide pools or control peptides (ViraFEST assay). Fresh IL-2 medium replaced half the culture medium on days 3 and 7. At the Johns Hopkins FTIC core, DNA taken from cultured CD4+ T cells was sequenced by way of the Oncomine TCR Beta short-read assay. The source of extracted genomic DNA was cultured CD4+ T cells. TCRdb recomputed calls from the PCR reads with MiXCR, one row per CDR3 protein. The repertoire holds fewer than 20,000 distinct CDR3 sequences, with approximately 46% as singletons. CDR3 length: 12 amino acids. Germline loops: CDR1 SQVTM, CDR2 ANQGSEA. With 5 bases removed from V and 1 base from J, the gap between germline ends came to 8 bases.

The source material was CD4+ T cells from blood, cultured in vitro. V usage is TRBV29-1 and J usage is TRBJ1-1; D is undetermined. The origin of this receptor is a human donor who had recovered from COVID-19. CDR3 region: CSVSTGNTEAFF. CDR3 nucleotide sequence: TGCAGCGTTTCGACGGGGAACACTGAAGCTTTCTTT. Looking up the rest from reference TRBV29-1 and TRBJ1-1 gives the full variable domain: SAVISQKPSRDICQRGTSLTIQCQVDSQVTMMFWYRQQPGQSLTLIATANQGSEATYESGFVIDKFPISRPNLTFSTLTVSNMSPEDSSIYLCSVSTGNTEAFFGQGTRLTVV.